The rows below give T cell receptor beta chains drawn from one sample of a study of blood T cells in healthy people across ages. One entry per CDR3 protein results from TCRdb running MiXCR on the 5' RACE reads. The sample shows around 1,500,000 distinct CDR3 sequences, 42% of them seen only once. Sequencing was done on a sample of blood. The receptor source for this set is a woman in her late teens or twenties in good health. Both conserved end residues are part of each CDR3. The D gene is left open where the match is weak. The size entry is marked missing in some rows and otherwise reads once, few, many or a size class.

clone_size,v_call,d_call,j_call,cdr3_nt,cdr3_aa
-,TRBV6-2/TRBV6-3,-,TRBJ1-5,TGTGCCAGCAGTTACCTAGAGGGGGCCCAGCATTTT,CASSYLEGAQHF
-,TRBV21-1,-,TRBJ1-1,TGTGCCAGCAGCAAAGCCGTTAGACTAACAGGATGGAGGACAGAAGCTTTCTTT,CASSKAVRLTGWRTEAFF
many,TRBV27,-,TRBJ2-7,TGTGCCAGCAGTTTGGGCGGTTACTTCTACGAGCAGTACTTC,CASSLGGYFYEQYF
-,TRBV20-1,-,TRBJ1-1,TGCAGTTCTAGGCCCCGGGGGGGGACTGAAGCTTTCTTT,CSSRPRGGTEAFF
-,TRBV14,-,TRBJ2-1,TGTGCCAGCAGCAAACACCGAGGGGGGCTAAACAATGAGCAGTTCTTC,CASSKHRGGLNNEQFF
-,TRBV20-1,-,TRBJ2-3,TGCAGCGCTAGTAGGCGGGACGGCACAGATACGCAGTATTTT,CSASRRDGTDTQYF
-,TRBV24-1,TRBD2,TRBJ2-2,TGTGCCACCAGTGTCCCGGCGGGGGGTAGTAACACCGGGGAGCTGTTTTTT,CATSVPAGGSNTGELFF
few,TRBV12-5,TRBD2,TRBJ2-5,TGTGCTAGTGGTTTCCTCGGGGGGCAAGAGACCCAGTACTTC,CASGFLGGQETQYF
-,TRBV14,-,TRBJ1-2,TGTGCCAGCAGCCAAGATGGGGCCTCTAAGGGTCGGTACACCTTC,CASSQDGASKGRYTF
-,TRBV6-5,TRBD1,TRBJ1-2,TGTGCCAGCCAGGCGCTACAGGGGCACTATGGCTACACCTTC,CASQALQGHYGYTF
many,TRBV7-2,-,TRBJ2-3,TGTGCCAGCAGCATCTCAAGGACAGATACGCAGTATTTT,CASSISRTDTQYF
-,TRBV6-5,TRBD1,TRBJ2-1,TGTGCCAGTAGTTACCTGATCGGACAGGGGGGGAACAATGAGCAGTTCTTC,CASSYLIGQGGNNEQFF
few,TRBV2,-,TRBJ2-3,TGTGCCAGCAGTGACGATAAGGGCGCAGATACGCAGTATTTT,CASSDDKGADTQYF
-,TRBV3-1,-,TRBJ2-3,TGTGCCAGCAGCCACGCCAGTGCAGATGCGCAGTATTTT,CASSHASADAQYF
-,TRBV6-5,TRBD1,TRBJ1-4,TGTGCCAGCAGACAACGACAGGGCTTTACTAATGAAAAACTGTTTTTT,CASRQRQGFTNEKLFF
once,TRBV20-1,-,TRBJ1-2,TGCAGTGCCAGGATGGACAGCTCTTATGGCTACACCTTC,CSARMDSSYGYTF
-,TRBV3-1,-,TRBJ2-4,TGTGCCAGCAGCCAAAACGGTTTCGGGTCCCGGGAGCCTCCGGGGGAGCAGTACTTC,CASSQNGFGSREPPGEQYF
once,TRBV7-7,-,TRBJ2-5,TGTGCTAGCAGCCTTAGGGCGACGGGAGTTTCGGAGACCCAGTACTTC,CASSLRATGVSETQYF
few,TRBV2,-,TRBJ2-3,TGTGCCAGCAGCAAAGACCTTAGCACAGATACGCAGTATTTT,CASSKDLSTDTQYF
-,TRBV20-1,TRBD2,TRBJ2-5,TGCAGTGCTAGAGAGCGTAGCGGGAGGGCAGGTGAGCAGTACTTC,CSARERSGRAGEQYF
few,TRBV9,-,TRBJ1-1,TGTGCCAGCGCCCCCCCGGGAGAGAAGAACACTGAAGCTTTCTTT,CASAPPGEKNTEAFF
-,TRBV2,TRBD2,TRBJ2-3,TGTGCCAGCAGGACTAGCGGGGGGGCCCTAAGGGATACGCAGTATTTT,CASRTSGGALRDTQYF
-,TRBV7-2,-,TRBJ2-5,TGTGCCAGCTGCTTAGGTAGAGCAGAGACCCAGTACTTC,CASCLGRAETQYF
-,TRBV9,-,TRBJ1-1,TGTGCCAGCAGTCGCTACAGAAACACTGGAGCTTTCTTT,CASSRYRNTGAFF
-,TRBV5-6,-,TRBJ2-7,TGTGCCAGCAGCTTAGGCACCCGGGGTTCCTACGAGCAGTACTTC,CASSLGTRGSYEQYF
-,TRBV29-1,-,TRBJ1-2,TGCAGCGTTGAAAGGGACAAAGCTAACTATGGCTACACCTTC,CSVERDKANYGYTF
few,TRBV6-2/TRBV6-3,-,TRBJ2-1,TGTGCCAGCAGTTCCTCCGGTCCCGACTACAATGAGCAGTTCTTC,CASSSSGPDYNEQFF
-,TRBV2,-,TRBJ2-5,TGTGCCAGCAGTCAGACACTAGCTCAAGAGACCCAGTACTTC,CASSQTLAQETQYF
-,TRBV7-9,-,TRBJ1-1,TGTGCCAGCAGCCCTTACGTGGAGGCTGAAGCTTTCTTT,CASSPYVEAEAFF
-,TRBV12-3/TRBV12-4,TRBD1,TRBJ1-4,TGTGCCAGCAGTCCACGCGGGACAGGGTCCGAAAAACTGTTTTTT,CASSPRGTGSEKLFF
-,TRBV3-1,-,TRBJ2-3,TGTGCCAGCAGCCAGAGGCCGGGCACAGATACGCAGTATTTT,CASSQRPGTDTQYF